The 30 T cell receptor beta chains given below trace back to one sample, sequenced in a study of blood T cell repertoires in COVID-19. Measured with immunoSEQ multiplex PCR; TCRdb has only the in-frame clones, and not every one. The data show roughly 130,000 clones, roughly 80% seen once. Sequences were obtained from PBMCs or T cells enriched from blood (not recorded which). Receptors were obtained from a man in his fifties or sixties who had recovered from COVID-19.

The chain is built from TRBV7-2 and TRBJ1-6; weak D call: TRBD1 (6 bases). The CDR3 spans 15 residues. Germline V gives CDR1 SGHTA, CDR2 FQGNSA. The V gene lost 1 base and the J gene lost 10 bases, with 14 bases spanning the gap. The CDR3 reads CASSLGLLGGSPLHF. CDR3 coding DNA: TGTGCCAGCAGCTTAGGTTTGTTAGGGGGATCACCCCTCCACTTT.

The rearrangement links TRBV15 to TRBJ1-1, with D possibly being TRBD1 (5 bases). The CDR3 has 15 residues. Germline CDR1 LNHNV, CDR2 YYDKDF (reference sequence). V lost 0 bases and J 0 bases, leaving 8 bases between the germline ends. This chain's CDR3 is CATSRDRQMNTEAFF. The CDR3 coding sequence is TGTGCCACCAGCAGAGACCGACAGATGAACACTGAAGCTTTCTTT.

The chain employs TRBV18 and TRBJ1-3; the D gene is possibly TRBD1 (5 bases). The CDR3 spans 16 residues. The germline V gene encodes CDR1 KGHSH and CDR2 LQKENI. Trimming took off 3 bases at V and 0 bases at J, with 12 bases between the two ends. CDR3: CASSPRTRPSGNTIYF. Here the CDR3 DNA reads TGTGCCAGCTCACCTCGGACACGACCCTCTGGAAACACCATATATTTT.

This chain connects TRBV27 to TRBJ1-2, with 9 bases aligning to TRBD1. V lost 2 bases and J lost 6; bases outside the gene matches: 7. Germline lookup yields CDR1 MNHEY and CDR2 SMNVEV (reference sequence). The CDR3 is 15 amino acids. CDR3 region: CASSLRGTGRDGYTF. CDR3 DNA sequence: TGTGCCAGCAGTTTACGGGGGACAGGGCGGGATGGCTACACCTTC.

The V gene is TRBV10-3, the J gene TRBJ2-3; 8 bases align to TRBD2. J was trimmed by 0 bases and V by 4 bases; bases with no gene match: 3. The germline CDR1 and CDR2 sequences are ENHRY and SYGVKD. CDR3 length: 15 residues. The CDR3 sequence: CAISGQRGSTDTQYF. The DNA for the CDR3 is TGTGCCATCAGTGGGCAGCGGGGGAGCACAGATACGCAGTATTTT.

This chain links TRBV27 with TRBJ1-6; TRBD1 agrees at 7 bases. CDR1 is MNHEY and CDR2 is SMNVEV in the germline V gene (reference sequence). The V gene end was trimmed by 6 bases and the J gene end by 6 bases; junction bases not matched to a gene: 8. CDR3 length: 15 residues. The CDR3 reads CASRGADRVNSPLHF. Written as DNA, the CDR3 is TGTGCCAGCAGGGGAGCCGACAGGGTTAATTCACCCCTCCACTTT.

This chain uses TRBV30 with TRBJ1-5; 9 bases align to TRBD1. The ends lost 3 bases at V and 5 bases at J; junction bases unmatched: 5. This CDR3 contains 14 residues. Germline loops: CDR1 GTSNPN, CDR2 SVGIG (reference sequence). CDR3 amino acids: CAWRQGQGHQPQHF. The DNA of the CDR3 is TGTGCCTGGAGACAGGGACAGGGACATCAGCCCCAGCATTTT.

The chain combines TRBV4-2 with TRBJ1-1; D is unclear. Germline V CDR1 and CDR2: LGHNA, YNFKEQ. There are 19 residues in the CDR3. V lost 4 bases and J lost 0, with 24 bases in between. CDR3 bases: TGTGCCAGCAGCCCCGACGCGAGGGTTGAGGTGGGAATGAACACTGAAGCTTTCTTT. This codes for CASSPDARVEVGMNTEAFF.

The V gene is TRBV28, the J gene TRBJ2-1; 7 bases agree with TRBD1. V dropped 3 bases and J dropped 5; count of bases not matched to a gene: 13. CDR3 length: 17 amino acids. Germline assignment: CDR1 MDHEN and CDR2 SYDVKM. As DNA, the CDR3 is TGTGCCAGCAGTTTGGGCCTATCGACAGGGAAGGACAATGAGCAGTTCTTC. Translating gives CASSLGLSTGKDNEQFF.

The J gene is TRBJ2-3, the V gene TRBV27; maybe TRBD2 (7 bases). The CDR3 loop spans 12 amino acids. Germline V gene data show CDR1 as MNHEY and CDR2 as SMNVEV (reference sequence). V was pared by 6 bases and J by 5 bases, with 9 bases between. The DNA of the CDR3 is TGTGCCAGCAGAAGGGGGGGAGATACGCAGTATTTT. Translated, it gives CASRRGGDTQYF.

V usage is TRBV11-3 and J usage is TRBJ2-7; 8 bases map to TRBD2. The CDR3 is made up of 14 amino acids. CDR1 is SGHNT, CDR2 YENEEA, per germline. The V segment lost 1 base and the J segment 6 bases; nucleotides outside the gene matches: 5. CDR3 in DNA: TGTGCCAGCAGCTTAGTAGGACTAGCAACCGAGCAGTACTTC. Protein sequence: CASSLVGLATEQYF.

CDR3 in DNA: TGTGCCAGCAGCGTAGGAGAGAGGACAGGGGGAGCCTATGGCTACACCTTC. The encoded protein is CASSVGERTGGAYGYTF. The chain uses TRBV9 and TRBJ1-2; 10 nucleotides align to TRBD1. This CDR3 has 17 amino acids. Germline assignment: CDR1 SGDLS and CDR2 YYNGEE. V shed 0 bases and J 4 bases; nucleotides not matched to a gene: 9.

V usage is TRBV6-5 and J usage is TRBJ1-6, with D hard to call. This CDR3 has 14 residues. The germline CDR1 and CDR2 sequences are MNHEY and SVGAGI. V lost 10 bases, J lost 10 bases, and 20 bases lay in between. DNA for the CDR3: TGTGCCACCTCGAGGAAAACCCCGCCCTCACCCCTCCACTTT. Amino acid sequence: CATSRKTPPSPLHF.

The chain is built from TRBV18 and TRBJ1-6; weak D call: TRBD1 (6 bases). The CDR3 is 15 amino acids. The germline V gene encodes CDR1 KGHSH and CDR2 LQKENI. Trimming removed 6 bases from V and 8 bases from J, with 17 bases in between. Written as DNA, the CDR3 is TGTGCCAGCTCCCCAACTCAGGGGAGTGATTCACCCCTCCACTTT. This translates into CASSPTQGSDSPLHF.

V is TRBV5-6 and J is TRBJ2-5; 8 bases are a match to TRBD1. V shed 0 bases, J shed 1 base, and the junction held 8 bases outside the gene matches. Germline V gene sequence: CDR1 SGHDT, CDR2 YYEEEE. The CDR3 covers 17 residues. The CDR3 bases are TGTGCCAGCAGCTTGGGGAGACAGGGGCCATTCCAAGAGACCCAGTACTTC. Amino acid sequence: CASSLGRQGPFQETQYF.

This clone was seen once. The CDR3 is CAISESDRDNQPQHF. The CDR3 bases are TGTGCCATCAGTGAGTCTGACAGGGACAATCAGCCCCAGCATTTT. This chain joins TRBV10-3 and TRBJ1-5; 7 bases map to TRBD1. Germline V lookup: CDR1 ENHRY, CDR2 SYGVKD. The CDR3 covers 15 residues. The junction had 2 bases not matched to a gene; V was cut back by 0 bases and J by 3 bases.

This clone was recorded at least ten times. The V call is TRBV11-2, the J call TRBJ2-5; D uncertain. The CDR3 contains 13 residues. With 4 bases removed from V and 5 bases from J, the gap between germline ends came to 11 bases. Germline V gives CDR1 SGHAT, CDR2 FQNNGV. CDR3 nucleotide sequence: TGTGCCAGCAGCTCGTGGTCAAGCGAGACCCAGTACTTC. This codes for CASSSWSSETQYF.

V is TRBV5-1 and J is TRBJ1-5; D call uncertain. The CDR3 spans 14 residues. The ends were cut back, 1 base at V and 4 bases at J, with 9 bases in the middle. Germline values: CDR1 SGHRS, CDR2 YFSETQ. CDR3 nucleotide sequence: TGCGCCAGCAGCTTGTCGGGAGGAAATCAGCCCCAGCATTTT. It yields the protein CASSLSGGNQPQHF. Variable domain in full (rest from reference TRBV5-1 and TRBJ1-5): KAGVTQTPRYLIKTRGQQVTLSCSPISGHRSVSWYQQTPGQGLQFLFEYFSETQRNKGNFPGRFSGRQFSNSRSEMNVSTLELGDSALYLCASSLSGGNQPQHFGDGTRLSIL.

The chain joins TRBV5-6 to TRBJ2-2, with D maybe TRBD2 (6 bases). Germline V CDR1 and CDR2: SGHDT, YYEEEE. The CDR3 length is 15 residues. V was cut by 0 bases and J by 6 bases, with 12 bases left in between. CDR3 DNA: TGTGCCAGCAGCTTGGAGTACGGGAGAGCCGGGGAGCTGTTTTTT. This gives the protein CASSLEYGRAGELFF.

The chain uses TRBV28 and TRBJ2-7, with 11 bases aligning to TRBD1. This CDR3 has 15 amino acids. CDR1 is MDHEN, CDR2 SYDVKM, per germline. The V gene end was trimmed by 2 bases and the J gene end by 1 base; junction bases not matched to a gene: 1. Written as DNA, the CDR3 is TGTGCCAGCAGTTTACGGGACAGGGGGTCCTACGAGCAGTACTTC. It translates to CASSLRDRGSYEQYF.

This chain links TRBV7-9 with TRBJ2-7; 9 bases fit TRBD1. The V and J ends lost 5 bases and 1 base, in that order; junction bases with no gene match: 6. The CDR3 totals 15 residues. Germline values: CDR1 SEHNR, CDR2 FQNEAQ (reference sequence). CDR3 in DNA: TGTGCCAGCAGCGCCCGGACAGGGGCGTCCTACGAGCAGTACTTC. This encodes CASSARTGASYEQYF.

The CDR3, as DNA: TGTGCCAGCAGTTTAGGGGACAGGGTCTATGGCTACACCTTC. Translating gives CASSLGDRVYGYTF. The V call is TRBV28, the J call TRBJ1-2; 9 bases agree with TRBD1. This CDR3 contains 14 residues. The ends lost 2 bases at V and 4 bases at J; junction bases unmatched: 2. The germline gives CDR1 MDHEN, CDR2 SYDVKM.

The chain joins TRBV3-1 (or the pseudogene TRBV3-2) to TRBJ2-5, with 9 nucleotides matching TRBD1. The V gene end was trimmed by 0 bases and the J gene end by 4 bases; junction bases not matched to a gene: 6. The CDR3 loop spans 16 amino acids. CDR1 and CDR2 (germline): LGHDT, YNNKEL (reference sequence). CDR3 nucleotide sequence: TGTGCCAGCAGCCAAGAGGGACAGGGTCTACGAGAGACCCAGTACTTC. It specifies CASSQEGQGLRETQYF.

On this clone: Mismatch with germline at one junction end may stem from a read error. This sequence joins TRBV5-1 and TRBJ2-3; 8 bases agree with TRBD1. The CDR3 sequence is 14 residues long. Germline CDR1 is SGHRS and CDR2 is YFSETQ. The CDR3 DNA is TGCGCCAGCAGGATGGCAGGGGGCACGGATACGCAGTATTTT. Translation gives CASRMAGGTDTQYF.

CDR3 in amino acids: CASTGGSATNEKLFF. The CDR3 region has the DNA TGTGCCAGTACTGGGGGCTCGGCGACTAATGAAAAACTGTTTTTT. The V gene is TRBV19, the J gene TRBJ1-4, with D possibly matching TRBD1 (6 bases). The V gene's germline CDR1 is LNHDA and CDR2 SQIVND (reference sequence). The V end lost 7 bases, the J end lost 2 bases, and 14 bases lay between the germline ends. The CDR3 extends over 15 amino acids.

Written as DNA, the CDR3 is TGTGCCAGCAGCGTCCCTATTCGGGACACGGCAGGCGAGCAGTTCTTC. Protein product: CASSVPIRDTAGEQFF. The chain employs TRBV7-9 and TRBJ2-1, with D perhaps matching TRBD1 (6 bases). Germline CDR1 and CDR2: SEHNR and FQNEAQ (reference sequence). V lost 5 bases and J 10 bases, leaving 24 bases between the germline ends. The CDR3 totals 16 residues.

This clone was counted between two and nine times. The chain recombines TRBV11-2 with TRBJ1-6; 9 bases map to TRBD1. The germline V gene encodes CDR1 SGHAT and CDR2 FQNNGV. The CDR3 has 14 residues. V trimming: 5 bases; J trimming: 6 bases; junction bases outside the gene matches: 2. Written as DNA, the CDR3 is TGTGCCAGCAGCAAGACAGGGGGTAATTCACCCCTCCACTTT. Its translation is CASSKTGGNSPLHF.

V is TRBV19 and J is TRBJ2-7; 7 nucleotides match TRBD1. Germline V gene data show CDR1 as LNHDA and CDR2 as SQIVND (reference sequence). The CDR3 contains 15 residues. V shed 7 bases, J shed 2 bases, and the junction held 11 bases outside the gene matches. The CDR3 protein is CASKNRVQGTYEQYF. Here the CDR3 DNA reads TGTGCCAGTAAAAATCGGGTACAGGGGACCTACGAGCAGTACTTC.

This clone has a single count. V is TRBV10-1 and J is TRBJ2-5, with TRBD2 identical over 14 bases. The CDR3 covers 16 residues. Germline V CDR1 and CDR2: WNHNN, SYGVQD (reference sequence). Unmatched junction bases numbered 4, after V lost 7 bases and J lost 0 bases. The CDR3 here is CASTGLAGVHQETQYF. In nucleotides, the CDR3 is TGCGCCAGCACGGGACTAGCGGGGGTCCACCAAGAGACCCAGTACTTC.

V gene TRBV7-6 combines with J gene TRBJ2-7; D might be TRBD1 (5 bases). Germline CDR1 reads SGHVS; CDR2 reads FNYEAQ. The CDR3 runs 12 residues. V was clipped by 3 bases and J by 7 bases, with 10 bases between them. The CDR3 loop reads CASSFQGKEQYF. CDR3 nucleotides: TGTGCCAGCAGCTTCCAGGGAAAGGAGCAGTACTTC.